Listed here is a single T cell receptor beta chain. Germline V gene data show CDR1 as SGHTA and CDR2 as FQGTGA. V was trimmed by 0 bases and J by 6 bases, leaving 14 bases between them. This CDR3 has 15 amino acids. This sample is drawn from a study of blood T cell repertoires in COVID-19. Study-wide context: The United States, Italy and Spain supplied acute and convalescent COVID-19 samples. Nucleic acid was either cDNA or gDNA, and it came from T cells, B-cell-depleted T cells, or PBMCs.

The table came from immunoSEQ multiplex PCR; TCRdb's copy has only in-frame clones and leaves some out. This table has more than 150,000 clones, around 79% appearing once. The V gene is TRBV7-3, the J gene TRBJ1-2; unclear D gene. What was sequenced was peripheral blood. This TCR was sampled from a man in his 60s with active or convalescent COVID-19. CDR3 amino acids: CASSLTFEGENGYTF. CDR3 DNA sequence: TGTGCCAGCAGCTTAACGTTTGAGGGTGAGAATGGCTACACCTTC.